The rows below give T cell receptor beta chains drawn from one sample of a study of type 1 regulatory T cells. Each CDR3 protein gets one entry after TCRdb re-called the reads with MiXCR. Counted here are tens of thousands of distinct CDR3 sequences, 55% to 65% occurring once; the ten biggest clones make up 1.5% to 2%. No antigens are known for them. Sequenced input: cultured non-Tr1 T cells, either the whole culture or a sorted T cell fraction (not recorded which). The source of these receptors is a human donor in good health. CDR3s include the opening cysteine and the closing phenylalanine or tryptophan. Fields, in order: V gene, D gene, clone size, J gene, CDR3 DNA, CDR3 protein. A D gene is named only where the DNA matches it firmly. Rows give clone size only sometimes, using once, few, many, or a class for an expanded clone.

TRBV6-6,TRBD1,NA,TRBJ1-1,TGTGCCAGCGTCCGACAGGGGGTATACACTGAAGCTTTGTTT,CASVRQGVYTEALF
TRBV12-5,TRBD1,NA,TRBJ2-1,TGTGCTAGTGGTACACAGGGGTACGGTGAGCAGTTCTTC,CASGTQGYGEQFF
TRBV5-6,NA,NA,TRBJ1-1,TGTGCCAGCAGCTTGTCGTACTACGGCGGGAACACTGAAGCTTTCTTT,CASSLSYYGGNTEAFF
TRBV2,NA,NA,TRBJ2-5,TGTGCCAGCAGCGCCTCCGAGACCCAGTACTTC,CASSASETQYF
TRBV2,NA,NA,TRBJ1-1,TGTGCCAGCAGTGTTGAGGGGAACACTGAAGCTTTCTTT,CASSVEGNTEAFF
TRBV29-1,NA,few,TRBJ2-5,TGCAGCGTTCGGGTTGGTTCCCAAGAGACCCAGTACTTC,CSVRVGSQETQYF
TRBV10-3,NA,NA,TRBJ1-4,TGTGCCATCAGTGGAGGGCTGGGGAATGAAAAACTGTTTTTT,CAISGGLGNEKLFF
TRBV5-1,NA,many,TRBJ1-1,TGCGCCAGCAGCTTGACCGGAAGGGCTTTCTTT,CASSLTGRAFF
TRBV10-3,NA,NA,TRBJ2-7,TGTGCCACTGGGACGACAGGTGGGACTTACGAGCAGTACTTC,CATGTTGGTYEQYF
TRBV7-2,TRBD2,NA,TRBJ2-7,TGTGCCAGCAGCTTCAGCGGACTAGTGTCCTACGAGCAGTACTTC,CASSFSGLVSYEQYF
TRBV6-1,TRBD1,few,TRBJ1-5,TGTGCCAGCAGTGAGCAGGGCAGGGGGTTCAATCAGCCCCAGCATTTT,CASSEQGRGFNQPQHF
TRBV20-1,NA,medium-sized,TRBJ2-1,TGCAGTGCTAGAGTGAGACAGGCCAGCTCCTACAATGAGCAGTTCTTC,CSARVRQASSYNEQFF
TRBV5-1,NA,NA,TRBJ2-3,TGCGCCAGCAGCTTAAGAGGGATAGCGACAGATACGCAGTATTTT,CASSLRGIATDTQYF
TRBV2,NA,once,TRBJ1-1,TGTGCCAGCAGTAACAGGGACGATGAAGCTTTCTTT,CASSNRDDEAFF
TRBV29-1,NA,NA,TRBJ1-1,TGCAGCGTTGTTACGGGCATTGAAGCTTTCTTT,CSVVTGIEAFF
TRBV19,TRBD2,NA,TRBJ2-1,TGTGCCAGTAGTCCCCTAGCGGGAAATCGTAATGAGCAGTTCTTC,CASSPLAGNRNEQFF
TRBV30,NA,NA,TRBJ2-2,TGTGCCTGGAAACCCTTTCGCGGCGGGGAGCTGTTTTTT,CAWKPFRGGELFF
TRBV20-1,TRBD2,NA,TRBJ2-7,TGCAGTGCTAGCCGGACTAGCAACGAGCAGTACTTC,CSASRTSNEQYF
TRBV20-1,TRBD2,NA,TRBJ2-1,TGCAGTGCTAGAGAGACTAGCGGGAGAATCAATGAGCAGTTCTTC,CSARETSGRINEQFF
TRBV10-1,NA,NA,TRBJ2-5,TGCGCCAGCAGTGATGGGGGCGAGTCGGAGACCCAGTACTTC,CASSDGGESETQYF
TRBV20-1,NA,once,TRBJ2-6,TGCAGTGCTAAAATCGACTCTGGGGCCAACGTCCTGACTTTC,CSAKIDSGANVLTF
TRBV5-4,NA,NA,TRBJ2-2,TGTGTCAGCAGCGGAGTACAGGATGAACTGTTTTTT,CVSSGVQDELFF
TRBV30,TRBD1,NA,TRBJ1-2,TGTGCCTGGAGTGCAATTCATCAGGGGGTCTATGGCTACACCTTC,CAWSAIHQGVYGYTF
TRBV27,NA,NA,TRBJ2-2,TGTGCCAGTGCGACGGCCGGGGAGCTGTTTTTT,CASATAGELFF
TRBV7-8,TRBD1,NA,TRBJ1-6,TGTGCCAGCAGCCAAACCGGGACAGGTCGTAATTCACCCCTCCACTTC,CASSQTGTGRNSPLHF
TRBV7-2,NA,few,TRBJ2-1,TGTGCCAGCACCTCGACCAGGTATGAGCAGTTCTTC,CASTSTRYEQFF
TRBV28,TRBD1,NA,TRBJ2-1,TGTGCCAGCAACCCGCTGATAGGACAGGGGATCGATGAGCAGTTCTTC,CASNPLIGQGIDEQFF
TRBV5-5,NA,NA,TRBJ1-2,TGTGCCAGCAGCTTTTTAGGGGCGCGTGGCTACACCTTC,CASSFLGARGYTF
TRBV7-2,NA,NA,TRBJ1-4,TGTGCCAGCAGCTTAGAGGAGGGTGCCCTGTTTTTT,CASSLEEGALFF
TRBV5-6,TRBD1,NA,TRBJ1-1,TGTGCCAGCAGCTCTCGACAGGGTGTAGCTTTCTTT,CASSSRQGVAFF
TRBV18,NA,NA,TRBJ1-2,TGTGCCAGCTCACCAGAGACAGGCCGGCTAGCTAACTATGGCTACACCTTC,CASSPETGRLANYGYTF
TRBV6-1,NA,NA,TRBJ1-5,TGTGCCAGCACTAATGGCAATCAGCCCCAGCATTTT,CASTNGNQPQHF
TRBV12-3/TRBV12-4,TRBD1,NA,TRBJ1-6,TGTGCCAGCAGTCCGGACCGGGACAGGGATTTCTTGTCACCCCTCCACTTT,CASSPDRDRDFLSPLHF
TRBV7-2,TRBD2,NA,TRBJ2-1,TGTGTCAGCAGCTCCTCCTTAGCGGGAGGGTCCTACAATGAGCAGTTCTTC,CVSSSSLAGGSYNEQFF
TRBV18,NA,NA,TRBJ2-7,TGTGCCAGCTCACCGCGGGGAGGGGGACAGGTAAACTACGAGCAGTACTTC,CASSPRGGGQVNYEQYF
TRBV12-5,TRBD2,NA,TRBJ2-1,TGTGCTAGTGGTCTAGGACTAGCGGGAGTTATTGAGCAGTTCTTC,CASGLGLAGVIEQFF
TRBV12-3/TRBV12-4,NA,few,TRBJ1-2,TGTGCCAGCAGAAAACCCGGGGGAGGGGCGCAGGACTATGGCTACACCTTC,CASRKPGGGAQDYGYTF
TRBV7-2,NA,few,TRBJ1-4,TGTGCCAGCAGCACTGGTCCAACTAATGAAAAACTGTTTTTT,CASSTGPTNEKLFF
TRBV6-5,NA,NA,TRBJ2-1,TGTGCCAGCAGTCTGGTTGGGCCCTACAATGAGCAGTTCTTC,CASSLVGPYNEQFF
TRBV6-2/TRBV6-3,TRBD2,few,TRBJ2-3,TGTGCCAGCAGTTGGGAACAGCTGGCGGGAGGAGGGAATACGCAGTATTTT,CASSWEQLAGGGNTQYF
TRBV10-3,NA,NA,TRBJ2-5,TGTGCCATCACCCCGGGGGTTGGAGAGACCCAGTACTTC,CAITPGVGETQYF
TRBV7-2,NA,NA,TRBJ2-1,TGTGCCAGCAGCTTAGGGCACTCGGGTGCGAGGGGGAGGGCCCGCTTCTTC,CASSLGHSGARGRARFF
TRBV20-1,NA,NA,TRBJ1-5,TGCAGTGCTAGTATCGGGGTTAGCAATCAGCCCCAGCATTTT,CSASIGVSNQPQHF
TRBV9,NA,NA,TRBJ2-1,TGTGCCAGCAGCGTAGAGGTAGTGGGCAATGAGCAGTTCTTC,CASSVEVVGNEQFF
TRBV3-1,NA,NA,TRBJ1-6,TGTGCCAGCAGCTCACGCGGGGACCATTCACCCCTCCACTTT,CASSSRGDHSPLHF
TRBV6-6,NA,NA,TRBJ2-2,TGTGCCAGCAGTGTCATTAACACCGGGGAGCTGTTTTTT,CASSVINTGELFF
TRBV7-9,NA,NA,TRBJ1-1,TGTGCCAGCAGCTTAGGAGTGGGGGGGGGGGACACTGAAGCTTTCTTT,CASSLGVGGGDTEAFF
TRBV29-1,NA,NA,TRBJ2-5,TGCAGCGTTGTAGAACGGATCCAAGAGACCCAGTACTTC,CSVVERIQETQYF
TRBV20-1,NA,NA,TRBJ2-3,TGCAGTGCTAGTCTACTAGGGAATACAGATACGCAGTATTTT,CSASLLGNTDTQYF
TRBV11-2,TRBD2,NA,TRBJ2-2,TGTGCCAGCATTAAGAGGCGGGAGAGTCCCGGGGAGCTGTTTTTT,CASIKRRESPGELFF
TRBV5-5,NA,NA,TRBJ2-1,TGTGCCAGCAGGAGAACAGGGAATGAGCAGTTCTTC,CASRRTGNEQFF
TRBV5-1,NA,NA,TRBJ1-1,TGCGCCAGCAGCCGCTCCTTAGGACAGCAAACCTCGAACACTGAAGCTTTCTTT,CASSRSLGQQTSNTEAFF
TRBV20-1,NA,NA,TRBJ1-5,TGCAGTGATAGGCGAGTAAGCAATCAGCCCCAGCATTTT,CSDRRVSNQPQHF
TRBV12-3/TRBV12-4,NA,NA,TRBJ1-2,TGTGCCAGCAGTAGAAGACAGGCTTATGGCTACACCTTC,CASSRRQAYGYTF
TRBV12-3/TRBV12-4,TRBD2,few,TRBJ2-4,TGTGCCAGCAGTTTCGTTAGTGTTCTTAGCGGGAGCAAAAACATTCAGTACTTC,CASSFVSVLSGSKNIQYF
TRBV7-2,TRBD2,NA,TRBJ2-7,TGTGCCAGCAGCTTAGATAGCGGGAGGGCCGTCTACGAGCAGTACTTC,CASSLDSGRAVYEQYF
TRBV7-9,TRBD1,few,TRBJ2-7,TGTGCCAGCACTGCAGTCGACAGGGCCCCCTACGAGCAGTACTTC,CASTAVDRAPYEQYF
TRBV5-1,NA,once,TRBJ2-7,TGCGCCAGCAGCTTGAAAAGCGCGACAGCTACCTTCTACGAGCAGTACTTC,CASSLKSATATFYEQYF
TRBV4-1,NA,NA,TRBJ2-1,TGCGCCAGCAGCCCATCCTCGGGACCCTACAATGAGCAGTTCTTC,CASSPSSGPYNEQFF